This TCR beta chain was captured in a study of cytomegalovirus exposure and HLA in healthy donors. Trimming took off 8 bases at V and 4 bases at J, with 16 bases between the two ends. Germline values: CDR1 ENHRY, CDR2 SYGVKD. The CDR3 length is 14 residues. As regards this clone: Its cognate antigen is unknown.

This PCR relied on a set of 60 Vbeta primers and 13 Jbeta primers. Data came from immunoSEQ multiplex PCR; TCRdb stores just in-frame clones and leaves some out. This repertoire includes around 150,000 clones. General study results and limits: Analyses of presence/absence relied on an assumption of roughly uniform sequencing depth across donors. Earlier results showed most TCR beta V segments being productive about 87% or about 30% of the time. Later analysis placed DRB1 highest and HLA-C lowest in TCR association rates, which differed by HLA locus.

The chain recombines TRBV10-3 with TRBJ2-3; weak D call: TRBD1 (5 bases). The receptor comes from a man aged 30 to 45 in good health and CMV-seronegative. The sample taken for sequencing was PBMCs. The CDR3 nucleotides are TGTGCCATCGATAAAGGGCAGGGTGCAGATACGCAGTATTTT. It translates to CAIDKGQGADTQYF.